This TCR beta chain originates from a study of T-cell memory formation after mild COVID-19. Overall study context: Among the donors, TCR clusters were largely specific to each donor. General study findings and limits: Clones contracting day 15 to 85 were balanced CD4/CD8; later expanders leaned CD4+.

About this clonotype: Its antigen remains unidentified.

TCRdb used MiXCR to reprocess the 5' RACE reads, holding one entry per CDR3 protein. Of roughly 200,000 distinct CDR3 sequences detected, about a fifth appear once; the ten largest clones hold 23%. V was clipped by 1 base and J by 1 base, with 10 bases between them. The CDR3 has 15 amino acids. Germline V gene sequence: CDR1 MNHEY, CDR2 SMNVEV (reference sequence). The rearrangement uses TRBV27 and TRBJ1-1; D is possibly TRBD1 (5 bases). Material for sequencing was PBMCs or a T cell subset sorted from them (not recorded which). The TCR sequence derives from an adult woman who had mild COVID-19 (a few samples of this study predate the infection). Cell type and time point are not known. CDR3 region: CASSLYPGQNTEAFF. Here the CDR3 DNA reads TGTGCCAGCAGTTTATACCCCGGACAGAACACTGAAGCTTTCTTT.